This T cell receptor beta chain was retrieved from a study of cytomegalovirus exposure and HLA in healthy donors. Study results and limitations: Productive status was seen about 87% or about 30% of the time for most TCR beta V segments in an earlier analysis.

PCR involved 60 Vbeta and 13 Jbeta primers. Data came from immunoSEQ multiplex PCR; TCRdb stores just in-frame clones and leaves some out. The data hold about 120,000 clones, with more than 55% observed a single time. Concerning this clone: What it binds is not known.

J lost 5 bases, V lost 8 bases, and 6 bases had no gene match. The CDR3 contains 14 residues. Germline assignment: CDR1 MNHNY and CDR2 SVGAGI (reference sequence). The TCR comes from a man between 18 and 29 years old in good health and CMV-seronegative. The gene calls are TRBV6-6 and TRBJ2-5; 12 nucleotides agree with TRBD1. Input material: PBMCs. The CDR3 coding sequence is TGTGCCAGCGGGTCCGGGACAGGGGGCGAGACCCAGTACTTC. This encodes CASGSGTGGETQYF.